This T cell receptor beta chain appears in the sequencing data of a study of T cell repertoires in cytomegalovirus infection. Across the study: Indications of both CMV infection and matching HLA type were provided by public TCR beta signatures. Study-wide results and caveats: CMV-specific TCR beta clonotypes restricted by HLA-C were the ones dominating the ex vivo response.

Trimming cost V 2 bases and J 6 bases, with 11 bases left between them. In germline, CDR1 is SEHNR, CDR2 FQNEAQ (reference sequence). This CDR3 spans 15 amino acids. Remarks on this clonotype: No antigen is known for it.

TCRdb reprocessed the reads via MiXCR and lists one record per CDR3 protein. The repertoire includes about 450,000 distinct CDR3 sequences, approximately 33% of them detected once, and roughly an eighth sits in the top ten. The chain has TRBV7-9 and TRBJ1-6; D unclear. Sequenced sample: PBMCs. This TCR came from a human donor in good health (CMV status not recorded). Some clones in this sample may be carry-over from other donors' samples. The chain's CDR3 is CASSLSAAVNSPLHF. The CDR3 bases are TGTGCCAGCAGCTTATCGGCAGCAGTTAATTCACCCCTCCACTTT.